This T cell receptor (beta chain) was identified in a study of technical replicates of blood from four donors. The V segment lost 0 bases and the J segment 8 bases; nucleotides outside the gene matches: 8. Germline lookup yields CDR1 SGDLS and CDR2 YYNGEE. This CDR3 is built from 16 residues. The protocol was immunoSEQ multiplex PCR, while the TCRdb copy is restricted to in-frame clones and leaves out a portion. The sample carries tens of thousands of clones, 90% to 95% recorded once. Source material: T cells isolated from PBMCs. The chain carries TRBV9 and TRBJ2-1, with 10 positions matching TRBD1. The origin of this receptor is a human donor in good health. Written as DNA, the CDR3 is TGTGCCAGCAGCGTAGCCGGGACAGGGGTTTTCCATGAGCAGTTCTTC. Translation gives CASSVAGTGVFHEQFF.